Shown below are 16 T cell receptor beta chains from a single sample sequenced in a study of blood T cells in healthy people across ages. Then a second PCR, running roughly 7 to 11 cycles, was carried out with a sample-barcoded 5' primer and a J-beta primer mix. TCRdb processed the 5' RACE reads anew with MiXCR; each CDR3 protein has one entry. This table holds approximately 400,000 distinct CDR3 sequences, roughly half found once. The sequenced sample was blood. The receptors were gathered from a man between 60 and 75 years old in good health.

This clonotype appeared a few times. The CDR3 spells CSAQGTSGAGNEQFF. In DNA form, the CDR3 reads TGCAGTGCTCAGGGGACTAGCGGGGCAGGCAATGAGCAGTTCTTC. V is TRBV20-1 and J is TRBJ2-1, with 13 bases aligning to TRBD2. Trimming at V came to 5 bases and at J to 6 bases, leaving 7 bases not matched to a gene. This CDR3 spans 15 amino acids. Germline loops: CDR1 DFQATT, CDR2 SNEGSKA (reference sequence).

The chain combines TRBV7-6 with TRBJ1-1; the D gene is possibly TRBD1 (6 bases). Germline CDR1 SGHVS, CDR2 FNYEAQ. There are 14 residues in the CDR3. The V and J ends lost 5 bases and 1 base respectively, with 11 bases between them. DNA for the CDR3: TGTGCCAGCAGCACAAGGGGGGCGAACACTGAAGCTTTCTTT. Translated: CASSTRGANTEAFF.

The chain is built from TRBV25-1 and TRBJ2-7, with TRBD2 as a possible D gene (6 bases). The better agreement between TRBJ2-5 and the DNA end casts doubt on the J call. Germline V gene sequence: CDR1 MGHDK, CDR2 SYGVNS. This CDR3 has 13 amino acids. The CDR3 region is CASSDGLPGTQYF. CDR3 DNA sequence: TGTGCCAGCAGTGACGGACTACCGGGGACCCAGTACTTC.

The rearrangement uses TRBV5-1 and TRBJ1-2; TRBD1 aligns across 9 bases. CDR1 and CDR2 from the germline V gene are SGHRS and YFSETQ. This CDR3 has 15 residues. After removal of 0 bases from V and 8 bases from J, the junction contained 8 bases not matched to a gene. The CDR3 nucleotides are TGCGCCAGCAGCTTGGGAACAGGGGGCGCGGGAGGCTACACCTTC. Protein: CASSLGTGGAGGYTF.

This rearrangement joins TRBV9 to TRBJ2-3; possible D gene TRBD2, 6 bases. CDR1 is SGDLS and CDR2 is YYNGEE in the germline V gene. The germline V and J ends were trimmed by 1 base and 1 base, with 10 bases remaining between them. This CDR3 region has 15 residues. CDR3 sequence: CASSVLPGGTDTQYF. The CDR3 nucleotides are TGTGCCAGCAGCGTACTCCCGGGGGGCACAGATACGCAGTATTTT.

The chain combines TRBV28 with TRBJ2-6; 7 bases line up with TRBD1. This CDR3 comprises 18 residues. Germline V gene lookup returns CDR1 MDHEN and CDR2 SYDVKM. Trimming removed 8 bases from V and 0 bases from J; junction bases left unmatched: 13. In nucleotides, the CDR3 is TGTGCCAGCGCAGAAGCCAGGGGGAGAAGCTCTGGGGCCAACGTCCTGACTTTC. Residues: CASAEARGRSSGANVLTF. The whole variable domain, remainder taken from reference TRBV28 and TRBJ2-6, is DVKVTQSSRYLVKRTGEKVFLECVQDMDHENMFWYRQDPGLGLRLIYFSYDVKMKEKGDIPEGYSVSREKKERFSLILESASTNQTSMYLCASAEARGRSSGANVLTFGAGSRLTVL.

J is TRBJ1-6 and V is TRBV3-1, with a possible D match to TRBD1 (5 bases). Trimming removed 1 base at V and 7 bases at J, with 17 bases between. The CDR3 extends over 17 amino acids. Germline V CDR1 and CDR2: LGHDT, YNNKEL (reference sequence). The CDR3 protein is CASSQGTSGGENSPLHF. In DNA, the CDR3 is TGTGCCAGCAGCCAAGGTACGTCCGGGGGGGAGAATTCACCCCTCCACTTT.

The chain combines TRBV11-2 with TRBJ2-3; D unresolved. Trimming pared 5 bases from V and 6 bases from J, leaving 21 bases between. The CDR3 has 16 amino acids. Germline CDR1 reads SGHAT; CDR2 reads FQNNGV. In DNA, the CDR3 is TGTGCCAGCAGCCCCATTTCCCATGGGGTGGTGGATACGCAGTATTTT. This gives the protein CASSPISHGVVDTQYF.

The V and J genes are TRBV5-1 and TRBJ2-3; the match to TRBD2 covers 13 bases. CDR1 is SGHRS and CDR2 is YFSETQ in the germline V gene. V dropped 7 bases and J dropped 2; count of bases not matched to a gene: 19. The CDR3 is made up of 20 amino acids. In DNA form, the CDR3 reads TGCGCCAGCTCCCGCGGGGGACTAGCGGGGAACCTAAGACCCACAGATACGCAGTATTTT. This gives the protein CASSRGGLAGNLRPTDTQYF.

Here the CDR3 reads CASSPGGRGFYEQYF. The CDR3 DNA sequence: TGTGCCAGCAGTCCCGGAGGGAGGGGGTTCTACGAGCAGTACTTC. J is TRBJ2-5 and V is TRBV6-2 or TRBV6-3; D may be TRBD2 (7 bases). With the DNA end fitting TRBJ2-7 better, the J assignment may be wrong. CDR3 size: 15 residues. Germline CDR1 is MNHEY and CDR2 is SVGEGT.

This clonotype was seen repeatedly, ten times or more. The chain combines TRBV20-1 with TRBJ2-2, with a possible D match to TRBD2 (7 bases). From germline, CDR1 is DFQATT and CDR2 SNEGSKA (reference sequence). The V gene lost 7 bases and the J gene lost 4 bases, with 13 bases spanning the gap. CDR3 length: 13 residues. CDR3 coding DNA: TGCAGTGGGCAGGGGACTACCACCGGGGAGCTGTTTTTT. Its translation is CSGQGTTTGELFF.

The chain has TRBV10-3 and TRBJ1-2; D not resolved. V was shortened by 0 bases and J by 3 bases, with 5 bases between the two germline ends. The CDR3 loop spans 13 amino acids. Germline-derived CDR1 and CDR2 are ENHRY and SYGVKD. The CDR3 sequence: CAISESDDYGYTF. The DNA of the CDR3 is TGTGCCATCAGTGAGTCCGACGACTATGGCTACACCTTC.

The V call is TRBV5-1, the J call TRBJ2-5; 9 nucleotides match TRBD1. The CDR3 spans 14 residues. Germline lookup yields CDR1 SGHRS and CDR2 YFSETQ. With 1 base clipped from V and 5 bases from J, the junction kept 3 bases outside the gene matches. The CDR3 bases are TGCGCCAGCAGCTTGACAGGGGGCTCGGAGACCCAGTACTTC. This gives the protein CASSLTGGSETQYF.

The chain combines TRBV6-2 or TRBV6-3 with TRBJ2-5; 7 nucleotides line up with TRBD2. The germline CDR1 and CDR2 sequences are MNHEY and SVGEGT. This CDR3 has 13 residues. J gave up 6 bases and V 2 bases, and 3 bases lay outside the gene matches. Written as DNA, the CDR3 is TGTGCCAGCAGTTACGTCGGGGGGAAGACCCAGTACTTC. Translating gives CASSYVGGKTQYF.

The table lists this clonotype with many counts. The chain carries TRBV11-2 and TRBJ1-2; perhaps TRBD1 as D (5 bases). The CDR3 is 14 amino acids. Trimming took off 3 bases at V and 0 bases at J, with 8 bases between the two ends. Germline V gene data show CDR1 as SGHAT and CDR2 as FQNNGV. The CDR3 region is CASSFRGPNYGYTF. CDR3 nucleotide sequence: TGTGCCAGCAGCTTTCGGGGCCCTAACTATGGCTACACCTTC. Supplemented by reference TRBV11-2 and TRBJ1-2, the full variable domain reads EAGVAQSPRYKIIEKRQSVAFWCNPISGHATLYWYQQILGQGPKLLIQFQNNGVVDDSQLPKDRFSAERLKGVDSTLKIQPAKLEDSAVYLCASSFRGPNYGYTFGSGTRLTVV.

V usage is TRBV6-1 and J usage is TRBJ2-1; 16 bases map to TRBD2. Germline CDR1 reads MNHNS; CDR2 reads SASEGT. V lost 8 bases and J lost 9; bases outside the gene matches: 10. This CDR3 has 16 residues. DNA for the CDR3: TGTGCCAGCCCCTCCGGGACTAGCGGGAGGGCCAGTGAGCAGTTCTTC. Amino acid sequence: CASPSGTSGRASEQFF.